This T cell receptor beta chain was captured in a study of T cell clonality in common variable immunodeficiency. General study results and limits: CVID subjects showed higher TCRbeta clonality than healthy controls. Compared with controls, CVID subjects had fewer shared TCRbeta clones. Common variable immunodeficiency TCR beta sequences reportedly had fewer deletions and N-nucleotide insertions.

CVID subjects had received replacement immunoglobulin for at least one year. This clone has a count of ten or more. Its cognate antigen is unknown. The read ends 3 residues early relative to the CDR3; the germline J gene fills the gap. The CDR3 is 12 residues long. Per the germline V gene, CDR1 is DFQATT and CDR2 is SNEGSKA (reference sequence). The V end lost 4 bases, the J end lost 2 bases, and 8 bases lay between the germline ends. This table comes from immunoSEQ multiplex PCR, and its TCRdb copy is limited to in-frame clones, with some not included. The sample shows about 42,000 clones, no singletons; the ten largest hold 6%.

This TCR came from a human donor with common variable immunodeficiency. J is TRBJ2-5 and V is TRBV20-1; the D gene is possibly TRBD1 (5 bases). Sequencing used peripheral blood mononuclear cells. The CDR3 spells CSANGQQETQYF. Incomplete CDR3 DNA: TGCAGTGCTAACGGACAACAAGAGACC.